The 23 T cell receptor beta chains below come from one sample, sequenced in a study of early stage breast cancer tumors. TCRdb's table, derived via immunoSEQ multiplex PCR, lists solely in-frame clones and lacks some. The sample lists around 51,000 clones; roughly 78% were seen once. Source material: blood. The source of these receptors is a person aged 35 to 50 with breast cancer.

The chain joins TRBV4-1 to TRBJ2-5, with 10 bases aligning to TRBD2. The DNA end is more similar to TRBJ2-7, so the J call may be wrong. CDR3 length: 15 amino acids. Per the germline V gene, CDR1 is MGHRA and CDR2 is YSYEKL. This chain's CDR3 is CASSQGPSGGYEQYF. The CDR3, as DNA: TGCGCCAGCAGCCAAGGGCCTAGCGGGGGCTACGAGCAGTACTTC.

The rearrangement joins TRBV5-6 to TRBJ1-5, with D perhaps matching TRBD1 (6 bases). V was pared by 3 bases and J by 7 bases, with 11 bases between. Germline V gene lookup returns CDR1 SGHDT and CDR2 YYEEEE. The CDR3 runs 13 residues. In DNA, the CDR3 is TGTGCCAGCAGCTGGGGGCGGAACCAGCCCCAGCATTTT. Encoded protein: CASSWGRNQPQHF.

The chain links TRBV10-3 to TRBJ2-5; D remains unclear. This CDR3 comprises 11 residues. Germline assignment: CDR1 ENHRY and CDR2 SYGVKD. Trimming removed 0 bases at V and 5 bases at J, with 1 base between. CDR3 DNA sequence: TGTGCCATCAGTGAGTCGGAGACCCAGTACTTC. Protein sequence: CAISESETQYF.

By share of the sample, this clone is medium-sized. This chain connects TRBV4-2 to TRBJ2-2; 9 nucleotides line up with TRBD2. The germline CDR1 and CDR2 sequences are LGHNA and YNFKEQ. V shed 0 bases, J shed 5 bases, and the junction held 4 bases outside the gene matches. This CDR3 comprises 16 residues. CDR3 amino acids: CASSQDIAGETGELFF. Written as DNA, the CDR3 is TGTGCCAGCAGCCAAGATATAGCGGGAGAAACCGGGGAGCTGTTTTTT.

The rearrangement joins TRBV4-1 to TRBJ2-7, with D possibly being TRBD2 (5 bases). V lost 2 bases and J 5 bases, leaving 16 bases between the germline ends. This CDR3 is built from 15 residues. Germline V lookup: CDR1 MGHRA, CDR2 YSYEKL. The CDR3 DNA is TGCGCCAGCAGCCAACCCGGGCCCCCCGGGGACGAGCAGTACTTC. As protein: CASSQPGPPGDEQYF.

This clone was seen only a few times. The chain carries TRBV2 and TRBJ2-1; D perhaps matches TRBD2 (6 bases). Germline assignment: CDR1 SNHLY and CDR2 FYNNEI. V gave up 0 bases and J gave up 15 bases, with 15 bases separating them. CDR3 length: 13 residues. CDR3 protein: CASSEALRLEGFF. The CDR3 DNA reads as TGTGCCAGCAGTGAAGCGCTTCGACTAGAGGGGTTCTTC.

The rearrangement joins TRBV7-2 to TRBJ1-5, with a tentative D call TRBD1 (5 bases). The CDR3 loop spans 14 amino acids. CDR1 and CDR2 from the germline V gene are SGHTA and FQGNSA. Between the trimmed V and J ends, which lost 2 bases and 6 bases, there was a span of 11 bases. The CDR3 DNA follows: TGTGCCAGCAGCTTAATGGGGGGAACTCAGCCCCAGCATTTT. Translation gives CASSLMGGTQPQHF.

V usage is TRBV5-1 and J usage is TRBJ2-5; 12 bases align to TRBD1. Trimming took 2 bases from V and 2 from J; bases not matched to a gene: 4. The CDR3 sequence is 16 residues long. The germline V gene has CDR1 SGHRS and CDR2 YFSETQ. The CDR3 bases are TGCGCCAGCAGCTTAGGGACAGGGGGCGGACAAGAGACCCAGTACTTC. Protein: CASSLGTGGGQETQYF. The complete variable domain, with remaining parts taken from reference TRBV5-1 and TRBJ2-5, reads KAGVTQTPRYLIKTRGQQVTLSCSPISGHRSVSWYQQTPGQGLQFLFEYFSETQRNKGNFPGRFSGRQFSNSRSEMNVSTLELGDSALYLCASSLGTGGGQETQYFGPGTRLLVL.

This chain joins TRBV5-4 and TRBJ1-4, with 9 bases aligning to TRBD1. Germline lookup yields CDR1 SGHNT and CDR2 YYREEE (reference sequence). V lost 4 bases to trimming and J lost 5 bases; unmatched junction nucleotides: 9. This CDR3 contains 16 residues. The CDR3 DNA sequence: TGTGCCAGCAGCAAGGGACAGGGAGGAGGAAATGAAAAACTGTTTTTT. This gives the protein CASSKGQGGGNEKLFF.

The chain employs TRBV11-2 and TRBJ2-1; 7 nucleotides agree with TRBD2. Germline CDR1 and CDR2: SGHAT and FQNNGV. V lost 7 bases, J lost 9 bases, and 18 bases stayed unmatched. CDR3 length: 16 residues. In DNA, the CDR3 is TGTGCCAGCACCTTCCTGAGCGGGAAGACCATCGGTGAGCAGTTCTTC. Its translation: CASTFLSGKTIGEQFF.

This chain connects TRBV30 to TRBJ1-1; TRBD1 might be the D (6 bases). CDR3 length: 13 residues. CDR1 GTSNPN and CDR2 SVGIG come from the germline V gene (reference sequence). Trimming took 7 bases from V and 3 from J, leaving 15 bases between them. CDR3 in amino acids: CASSLDRYTEAFF. CDR3 DNA sequence: TGTGCCTCGTCGCTGGACAGATACACTGAAGCTTTCTTT. The entire variable domain, with the rest obtained from reference TRBV30 and TRBJ1-1, is as follows: SQTIHQWPATLVQPVGSPLSLECTVEGTSNPNLYWYRQAAGRGLQLLFYSVGIGQISSEVPQNLSASRPQDRQFILSSKKLLLSDSGFYLCASSLDRYTEAFFGQGTRLTVV.

This clone was seen just once. The chain couples TRBV21-1 to TRBJ2-7; the table's D call TRBD1 went unverified against the DNA. TRBV21-1 is deemed a pseudogene. This CDR3 is built from 16 residues. The CDR3 reads CASSKDRTGLNYEQYF. The CDR3 DNA reads as TGTGCCAGCAGCAAAGACCGGACAGGGTTGAACTACGAGCAGTACTTC.

The chain combines TRBV14 with TRBJ2-7; weak D call: TRBD1 (6 bases). CDR1 SGHDN and CDR2 FVKESK come from the germline V gene. The CDR3 totals 12 residues. V lost 5 bases and J 10 bases, leaving 15 bases between the germline ends. In DNA form, the CDR3 reads TGTGCCAGCAGCTGGGACATTGGGGAACAGTACTTC. It specifies CASSWDIGEQYF.

The chain combines TRBV27 with TRBJ2-6; D is uncertain. The germline V and J ends were trimmed by 4 bases and 4 bases, with 20 bases remaining between them. This CDR3 contains 18 residues. CDR1 MNHEY and CDR2 SMNVEV come from the germline V gene (reference sequence). For the CDR3, the DNA is TGTGCCAGCAGTTCTAGGGAATTCTCCCCCGGAGGGGCCAACGTCCTGACTTTC. Protein sequence: CASSSREFSPGGANVLTF.

This clone has only one observation. This chain links TRBV18 with TRBJ1-4, with D unresolved. CDR1 and CDR2 (germline): KGHSH, LQKENI. The V gene lost 3 bases and the J gene lost 5 bases, with 10 bases spanning the gap. This CDR3 is built from 14 residues. CDR3 loop: CASSPTQKNEKLFF. The CDR3 DNA reads as TGTGCCAGCTCACCGACACAAAAGAATGAAAAACTGTTTTTT.

The CDR3 sequence is CASSSNPGLAGGDEQYF. CDR3 nucleotide sequence: TGTGCCAGCAGTTCCAATCCGGGACTAGCGGGAGGTGACGAGCAGTACTTC. J is TRBJ2-7 and V is TRBV28; TRBD2 agrees at 15 bases. V lost 4 bases and J lost 5; bases outside the gene matches: 9. Germline-derived CDR1 and CDR2 are MDHEN and SYDVKM. The CDR3 has 17 residues.

The chain joins TRBV30 to TRBJ1-3; TRBD1 might be the D (5 bases). The CDR3 extends over 19 amino acids. In germline, CDR1 is GTSNPN, CDR2 SVGIG (reference sequence). V gave up 0 bases and J gave up 7 bases, with 28 bases separating them. CDR3 sequence reads: CAWSVGWARGTATRNTIYF. The CDR3 nucleotides are TGTGCCTGGAGTGTAGGGTGGGCCCGTGGGACGGCGACTCGCAACACCATATATTTT. The whole variable domain, remainder taken from reference TRBV30 and TRBJ1-3, is SQTIHQWPATLVQPVGSPLSLECTVEGTSNPNLYWYRQAAGRGLQLLFYSVGIGQISSEVPQNLSASRPQDRQFILSSKKLLLSDSGFYLCAWSVGWARGTATRNTIYFGEGSWLTVV.

The chain combines TRBV6-1 with TRBJ1-1, with 10 positions matching TRBD1. The CDR3 loop spans 13 amino acids. CDR1 is MNHNS and CDR2 is SASEGT in the germline V gene. The junction had 6 bases not matched to a gene; V was cut back by 10 bases and J by 4 bases. CDR3 bases: TGTGCCACCACCCGGGACAGGGGCACTGAAGCTTTCTTT. Its translation is CATTRDRGTEAFF.

V is TRBV6-6 and J is TRBJ2-5, with D unresolved. CDR1 MNHNY and CDR2 SVGAGI come from the germline V gene (reference sequence). CDR3 length equals 15 residues. The V and J ends lost 0 bases and 4 bases respectively, with 12 bases between them. This CDR3 reads CASSYSKGSGETQYF. Here the CDR3 DNA reads TGTGCCAGCAGTTACTCGAAAGGTAGTGGAGAGACCCAGTACTTC.

The V and J genes are TRBV19 and TRBJ1-5; D gene unclear. Germline V CDR1 and CDR2: LNHDA, SQIVND (reference sequence). V was cut by 3 bases and J by 0 bases, with 12 bases left in between. The CDR3 totals 16 residues. The chain's CDR3 is CASSITWQVSNQPQHF. The DNA for the CDR3 is TGTGCCAGTAGTATCACTTGGCAGGTTAGCAATCAGCCCCAGCATTTT.

This clone has just a few counts. The genes are TRBV7-9 and TRBJ1-2; perhaps TRBD1 as D (6 bases). V shed 1 base and J shed 5 bases, with 14 bases lying between them. CDR1 and CDR2 from the germline V gene are SEHNR and FQNEAQ (reference sequence). The CDR3 covers 15 residues. The CDR3 DNA reads TGTGCCAGCAGCTTAGTCGGGCAGGGGCTGTATGGCTACACCTTC. Residues: CASSLVGQGLYGYTF.

The chain has TRBV6-1 and TRBJ1-2; D unclear. V shed 11 bases and J shed 5 bases, with 24 bases lying between them. The CDR3 consists of 15 residues. Germline CDR1 reads MNHNS; CDR2 reads SASEGT. CDR3 residues: CAVYGFGRTFYGYTF. The CDR3 DNA follows: TGTGCCGTTTACGGGTTCGGTAGGACTTTTTATGGCTACACCTTC.

The rearrangement joins TRBV27 to TRBJ2-1, with 10 bases that match TRBD2. The CDR3 is 14 residues long. CDR1 and CDR2 from the germline V gene are MNHEY and SMNVEV (reference sequence). After removal of 8 bases from V and 6 bases from J, the junction contained 7 bases not matched to a gene. CDR3 in DNA: TGTGCCAGCTTAGCGGGAGGTTTCCGCAATGAGCAGTTCTTC. Translating it yields CASLAGGFRNEQFF.